The 9 T cell receptor beta chains below all came from one sample that was sequenced in a study of siplizumab effects on memory and regulatory T cells. Sequenced by immunoSEQ multiplex PCR; TCRdb stores in-frame clones only, minus some. The profile covers around 26,000 clones, with 65% to 90% appearing a single time and roughly a quarter taken by the ten largest. Input material: memory CD4+ T cells sorted from blood. These receptors were collected from a human donor in good health.

Details on this clone: Other DNA sequences in this specimen translate into the identical CDR3. The rearrangement links TRBV27 to TRBJ2-7, with D possibly being TRBD2 (5 bases). The CDR3 extends over 14 amino acids. In germline, CDR1 is MNHEY, CDR2 SMNVEV (reference sequence). V dropped 3 bases and J dropped 0 bases, with 9 bases sitting between them. The CDR3: CASSLTTNSYEQYF. For the CDR3, the DNA is TGTGCCAGCAGTTTGACTACCAACTCCTACGAGCAGTACTTC.

The sample holds one count of this clone. The chain joins TRBV30 to TRBJ1-1; D uncertain. Germline CDR1 GTSNPN, CDR2 SVGIG (reference sequence). The CDR3 consists of 12 residues. Trimming stripped 2 bases from V and 8 bases from J, with 12 bases between. DNA for the CDR3: TGTGCCTGGAGTAGGGTTGGGATCGAAGCTTTCTTT. Protein sequence: CAWSRVGIEAFF.

V and J are TRBV6-5 and TRBJ2-1; D ambiguous. Trimming shortened V by 4 bases and J by 2 bases, and 9 bases separated the two germline ends. CDR3 length equals 14 residues. Germline V gene data show CDR1 as MNHEY and CDR2 as SVGAGI. This CDR3 reads CASSSGPAYNEQFF. The CDR3 DNA reads as TGTGCCAGCAGTTCCGGGCCGGCCTACAATGAGCAGTTCTTC.

This clone was seen only a few times. The final CDR3 position lacks the conserved phenylalanine or tryptophan, pointing to a likely read error. The DNA is left out, because the CDR3 cannot be placed on it with certainty; the CDR3 is given as TCRdb lists it. V gene TRBV23-1 combines with J gene TRBJ1-3. TRBV23-1 is identified as an open reading frame with a role that is uncertain. From its first to its last residue, the CDR3 has 9 amino acids. The CDR3 loop is CASSDSGRV.

The chain uses TRBV11-2 and TRBJ2-3, with 13 bases lining up with TRBD2. The V and J ends lost 1 base and 5 bases, in that order; junction bases with no gene match: 6. The CDR3 sequence is 17 residues long. Germline lookup yields CDR1 SGHAT and CDR2 FQNNGV. The CDR3 loop is CASSLATSGRALDTQYF. CDR3 in DNA: TGTGCCAGCAGCTTAGCAACTAGCGGGAGGGCGTTAGATACGCAGTATTTT. The complete variable domain, with remaining parts taken from reference TRBV11-2 and TRBJ2-3, reads EAGVAQSPRYKIIEKRQSVAFWCNPISGHATLYWYQQILGQGPKLLIQFQNNGVVDDSQLPKDRFSAERLKGVDSTLKIQPAKLEDSAVYLCASSLATSGRALDTQYFGPGTRLTVL.

The chain is built from TRBV9 and TRBJ2-1; 10 bases map to TRBD2. CDR1 and CDR2 from the germline V gene are SGDLS and YYNGEE. The CDR3 has 16 amino acids. With V trimmed by 0 bases and J by 7 bases, 7 bases remained unmatched. The CDR3 is CASSVDSLAGWNEQFF. The CDR3 region has the DNA TGTGCCAGCAGCGTAGACTCACTAGCGGGATGGAATGAGCAGTTCTTC.

V and J are TRBV7-8 and TRBJ2-2; 10 nucleotides match TRBD2. The V and J ends lost 6 bases and 4 bases, in that order; junction bases with no gene match: 5. The germline V gene encodes CDR1 SGHVS and CDR2 FQNEAQ. The CDR3 has 15 residues. The CDR3 is CASRAGGPGTGELFF. CDR3 nucleotide sequence: TGTGCCAGCAGAGCGGGAGGGCCCGGCACCGGGGAGCTGTTTTTT.

In this sample, this clone turned up a few times. V gene TRBV7-8 combines with J gene TRBJ1-1; weak D call: TRBD1 (5 bases). CDR3 length: 13 amino acids. V lost 8 bases, J lost 4 bases, and 14 bases lay in between. CDR1 is SGHVS and CDR2 is FQNEAQ in the germline V gene. In nucleotides, the CDR3 is TGTGCCAGCCGCCGGGCGGGGGGCACTGAAGCTTTCTTT. Its translation: CASRRAGGTEAFF.

This chain joins TRBV28 and TRBJ2-7; no definite D call. Germline V gene data show CDR1 as MDHEN and CDR2 as SYDVKM. V lost 6 bases and J 6 bases, leaving 9 bases between the germline ends. The CDR3 extends over 11 amino acids. CDR3 residues: CASRGKGEQYF. The CDR3 DNA follows: TGTGCCAGCAGAGGAAAGGGCGAGCAGTACTTC.